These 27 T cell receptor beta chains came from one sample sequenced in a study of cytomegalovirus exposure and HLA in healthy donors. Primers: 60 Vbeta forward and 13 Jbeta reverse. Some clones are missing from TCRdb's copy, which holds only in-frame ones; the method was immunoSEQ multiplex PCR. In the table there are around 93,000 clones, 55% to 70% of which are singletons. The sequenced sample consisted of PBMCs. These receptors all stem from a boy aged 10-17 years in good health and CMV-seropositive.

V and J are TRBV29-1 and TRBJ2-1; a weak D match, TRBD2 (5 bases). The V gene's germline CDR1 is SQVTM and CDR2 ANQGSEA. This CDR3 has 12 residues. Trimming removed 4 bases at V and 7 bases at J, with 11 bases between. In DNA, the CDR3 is TGCAGCGTTGTAACGGGGAAAAATGAGCAGTTCTTC. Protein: CSVVTGKNEQFF.

CDR3 in DNA: TGTGCCAGCAGCTTAACAGGGGGCACCGGGGAGCTGTTTTTT. Its translation is CASSLTGGTGELFF. The rearrangement joins TRBV7-3 to TRBJ2-2, with D possibly TRBD1 on 6 matching bases. Germline values: CDR1 SGHTA, CDR2 FQGTGA. The CDR3 runs 14 residues. Trimming left V 0 bases short and J 4 bases short, with 6 bases between.

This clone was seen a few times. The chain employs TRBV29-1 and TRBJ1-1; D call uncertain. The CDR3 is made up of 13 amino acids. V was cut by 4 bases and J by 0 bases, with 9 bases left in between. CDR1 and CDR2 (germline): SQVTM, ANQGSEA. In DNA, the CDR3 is TGCAGCGTTGTTTCCGTAATGAACACTGAAGCTTTCTTT. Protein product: CSVVSVMNTEAFF. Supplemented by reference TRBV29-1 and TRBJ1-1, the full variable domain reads SAVISQKPSRDICQRGTSLTIQCQVDSQVTMMFWYRQQPGQSLTLIATANQGSEATYESGFVIDKFPISRPNLTFSTLTVSNMSPEDSSIYLCSVVSVMNTEAFFGQGTRLTVV.

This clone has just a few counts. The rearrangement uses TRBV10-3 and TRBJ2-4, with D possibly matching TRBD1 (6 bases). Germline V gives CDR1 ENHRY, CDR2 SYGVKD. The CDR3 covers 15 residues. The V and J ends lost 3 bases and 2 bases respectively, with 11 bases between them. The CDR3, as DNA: TGTGCCATCAGTGATACCAGGGGTCCCAAAAACATTCAGTACTTC. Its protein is CAISDTRGPKNIQYF.

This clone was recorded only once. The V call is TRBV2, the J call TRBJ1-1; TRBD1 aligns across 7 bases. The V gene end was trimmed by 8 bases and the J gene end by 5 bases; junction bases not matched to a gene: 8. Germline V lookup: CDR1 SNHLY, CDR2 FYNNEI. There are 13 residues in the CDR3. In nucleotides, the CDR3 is TGTGCCAGCCGAAAGGGGACAGTAACTGAAGCTTTCTTT. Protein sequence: CASRKGTVTEAFF.

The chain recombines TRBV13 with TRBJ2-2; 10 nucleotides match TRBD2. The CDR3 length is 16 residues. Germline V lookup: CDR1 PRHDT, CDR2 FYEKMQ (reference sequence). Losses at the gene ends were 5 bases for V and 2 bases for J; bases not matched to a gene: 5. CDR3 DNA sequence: TGTGCCAGCAGCCCACTAGCGGGACTAAACACCGGGGAGCTGTTTTTT. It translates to CASSPLAGLNTGELFF.

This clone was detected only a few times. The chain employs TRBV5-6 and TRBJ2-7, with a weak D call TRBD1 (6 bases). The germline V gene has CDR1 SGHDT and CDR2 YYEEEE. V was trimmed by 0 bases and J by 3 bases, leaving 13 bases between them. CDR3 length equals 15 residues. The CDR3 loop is CASSLDPDSFYEQYF. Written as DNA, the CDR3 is TGTGCCAGCAGCTTGGACCCGGACAGCTTCTACGAGCAGTACTTC.

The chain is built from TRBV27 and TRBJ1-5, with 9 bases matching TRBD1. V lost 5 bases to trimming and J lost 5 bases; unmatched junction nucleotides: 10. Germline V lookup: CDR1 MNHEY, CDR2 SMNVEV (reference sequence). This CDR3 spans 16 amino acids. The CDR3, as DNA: TGTGCCAGCAGTGCTACCACAGGGGGCGTATATCAGCCCCAGCATTTT. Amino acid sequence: CASSATTGGVYQPQHF.

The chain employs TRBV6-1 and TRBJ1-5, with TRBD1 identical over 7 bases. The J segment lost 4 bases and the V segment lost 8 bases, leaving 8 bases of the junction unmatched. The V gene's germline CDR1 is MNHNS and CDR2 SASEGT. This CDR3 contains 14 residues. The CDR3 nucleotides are TGTGCCAGCTTCGACAGGGTTGGGAATCAGCCCCAGCATTTT. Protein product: CASFDRVGNQPQHF.

This CDR3 is CASSYGGSGYEQYF. In DNA, the CDR3 is TGTGCCAGCAGTTACGGAGGATCCGGGTACGAGCAGTACTTC. The chain is built from TRBV6-6 and TRBJ2-7, with D possibly being TRBD2 (5 bases). Germline lookup yields CDR1 MNHNY and CDR2 SVGAGI (reference sequence). There are 14 residues in the CDR3. V was clipped by 2 bases and J by 4 bases, with 12 bases between them.

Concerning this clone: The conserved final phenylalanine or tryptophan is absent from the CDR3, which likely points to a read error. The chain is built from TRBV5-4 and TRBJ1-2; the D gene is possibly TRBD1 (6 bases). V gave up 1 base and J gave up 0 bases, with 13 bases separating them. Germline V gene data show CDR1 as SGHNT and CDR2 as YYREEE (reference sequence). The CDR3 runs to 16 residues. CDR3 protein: CASSLPRTEANYGYTI. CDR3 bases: TGTGCCAGCAGCTTGCCCAGGACAGAAGCTAACTATGGCTACACCATC.

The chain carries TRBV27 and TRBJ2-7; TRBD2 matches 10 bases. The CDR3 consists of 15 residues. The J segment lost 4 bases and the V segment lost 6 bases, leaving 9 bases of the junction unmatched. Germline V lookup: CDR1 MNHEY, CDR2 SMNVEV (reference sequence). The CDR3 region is CASSRLAGGRYEQYF. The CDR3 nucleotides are TGTGCCAGCAGCAGATTAGCGGGAGGAAGGTACGAGCAGTACTTC.

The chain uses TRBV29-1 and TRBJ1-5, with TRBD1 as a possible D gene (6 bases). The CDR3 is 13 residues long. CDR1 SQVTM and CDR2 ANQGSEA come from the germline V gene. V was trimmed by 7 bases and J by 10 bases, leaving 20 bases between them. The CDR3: CSAGGGPNYPQHF. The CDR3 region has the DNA TGCAGCGCTGGGGGGGGCCCCAATTACCCCCAGCATTTT.

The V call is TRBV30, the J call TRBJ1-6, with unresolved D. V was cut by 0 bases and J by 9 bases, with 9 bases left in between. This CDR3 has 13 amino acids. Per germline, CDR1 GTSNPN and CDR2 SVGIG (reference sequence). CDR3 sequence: CAWSVQGSSPLHF. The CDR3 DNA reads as TGTGCCTGGAGTGTACAAGGGAGTTCACCCCTCCACTTT.

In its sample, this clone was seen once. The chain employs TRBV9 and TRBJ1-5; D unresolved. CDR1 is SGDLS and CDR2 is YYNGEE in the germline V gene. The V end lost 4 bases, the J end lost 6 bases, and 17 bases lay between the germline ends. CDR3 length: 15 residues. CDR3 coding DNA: TGTGCCAGCAGCCCGTACGGAACCAGCGGTCAGCCCCAGCATTTT. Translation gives CASSPYGTSGQPQHF.

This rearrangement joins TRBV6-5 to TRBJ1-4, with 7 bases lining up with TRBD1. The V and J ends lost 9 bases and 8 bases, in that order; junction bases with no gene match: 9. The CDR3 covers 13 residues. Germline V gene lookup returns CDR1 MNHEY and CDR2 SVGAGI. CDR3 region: CASRQGGSEKLFF. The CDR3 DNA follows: TGTGCCAGTCGACAGGGAGGAAGCGAAAAACTGTTTTTT.

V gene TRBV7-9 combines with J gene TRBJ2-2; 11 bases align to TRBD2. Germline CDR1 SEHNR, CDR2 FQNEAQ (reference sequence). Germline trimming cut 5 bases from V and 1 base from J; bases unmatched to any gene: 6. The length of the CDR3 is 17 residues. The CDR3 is CASSQPGLAGNTGELFF. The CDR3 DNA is TGTGCCAGCAGCCAACCCGGACTAGCGGGGAACACCGGGGAGCTGTTTTTT. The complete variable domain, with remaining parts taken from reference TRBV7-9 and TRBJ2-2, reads DTGVSQNPRHKITKRGQNVTFRCDPISEHNRLYWYRQTLGQGPEFLTYFQNEAQLEKSRLLSDRFSAERPKGSFSTLEIQRTEQGDSAMYLCASSQPGLAGNTGELFFGEGSRLTVL.

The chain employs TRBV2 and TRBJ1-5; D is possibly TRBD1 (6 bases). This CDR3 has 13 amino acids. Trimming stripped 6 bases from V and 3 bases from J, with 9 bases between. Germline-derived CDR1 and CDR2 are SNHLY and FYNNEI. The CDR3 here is CASRQGINQPQHF. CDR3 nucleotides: TGTGCCAGCAGACAGGGTATCAATCAGCCCCAGCATTTT.

CDR3 amino acids: CASSFFLTAPSGNTIYF. The CDR3 DNA is TGTGCCAGCAGCTTCTTTCTTACAGCTCCCTCTGGAAACACCATATATTTT. The V gene is TRBV7-9, the J gene TRBJ1-3; D ambiguous. CDR1 and CDR2 (germline): SEHNR, FQNEAQ (reference sequence). This CDR3 has 17 amino acids. The ends were cut back, 3 bases at V and 0 bases at J, with 15 bases in the middle. The full variable domain, with the rest looked up from reference TRBV7-9 and TRBJ1-3, is DTGVSQNPRHKITKRGQNVTFRCDPISEHNRLYWYRQTLGQGPEFLTYFQNEAQLEKSRLLSDRFSAERPKGSFSTLEIQRTEQGDSAMYLCASSFFLTAPSGNTIYFGEGSWLTVV.

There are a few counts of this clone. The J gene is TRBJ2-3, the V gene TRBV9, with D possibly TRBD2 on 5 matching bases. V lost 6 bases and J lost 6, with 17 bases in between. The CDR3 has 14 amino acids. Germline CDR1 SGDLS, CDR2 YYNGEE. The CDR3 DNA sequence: TGTGCCAGCACTTCTAGCTCAAGGTCCGATACGCAGTATTTT. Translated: CASTSSSRSDTQYF. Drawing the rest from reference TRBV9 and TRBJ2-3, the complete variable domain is DSGVTQTPKHLITATGQRVTLRCSPRSGDLSVYWYQQSLDQGLQFLIQYYNGEERAKGNILERFSAQQFPDLHSELNLSSLELGDSALYFCASTSSSRSDTQYFGPGTRLTVL.

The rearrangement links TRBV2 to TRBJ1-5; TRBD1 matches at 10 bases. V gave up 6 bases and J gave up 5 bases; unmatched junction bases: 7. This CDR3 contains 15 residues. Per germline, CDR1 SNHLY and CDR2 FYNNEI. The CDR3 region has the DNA TGTGCCAGCAGCGGGGACAGGGGATTCGATCAGCCCCAGCATTTT. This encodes CASSGDRGFDQPQHF.

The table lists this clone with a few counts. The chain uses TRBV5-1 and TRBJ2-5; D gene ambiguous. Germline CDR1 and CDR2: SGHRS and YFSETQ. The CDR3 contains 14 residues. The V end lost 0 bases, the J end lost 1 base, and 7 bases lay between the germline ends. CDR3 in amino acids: CASSLGVSQETQYF. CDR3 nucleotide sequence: TGCGCCAGCAGCTTGGGAGTAAGCCAAGAGACCCAGTACTTC.

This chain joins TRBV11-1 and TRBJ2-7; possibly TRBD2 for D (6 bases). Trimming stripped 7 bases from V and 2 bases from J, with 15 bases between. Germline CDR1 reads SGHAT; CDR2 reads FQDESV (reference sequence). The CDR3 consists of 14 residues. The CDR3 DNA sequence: TGTGCCAGCACCCTTGGCGGGGATACCTACGAGCAGTACTTC. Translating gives CASTLGGDTYEQYF.

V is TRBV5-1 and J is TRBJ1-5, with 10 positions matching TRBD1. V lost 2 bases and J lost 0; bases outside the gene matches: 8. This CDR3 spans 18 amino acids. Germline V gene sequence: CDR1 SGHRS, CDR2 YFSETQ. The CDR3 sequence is CASSFFPTGGNSNQPQHF. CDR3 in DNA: TGCGCCAGCAGCTTTTTCCCGACAGGGGGCAATAGCAATCAGCCCCAGCATTTT.

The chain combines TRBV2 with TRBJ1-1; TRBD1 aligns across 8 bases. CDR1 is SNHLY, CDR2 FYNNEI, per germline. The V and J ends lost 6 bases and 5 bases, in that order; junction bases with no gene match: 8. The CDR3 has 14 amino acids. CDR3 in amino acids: CASSERTGRTEAFF. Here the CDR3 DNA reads TGTGCCAGCAGCGAAAGGACAGGGCGGACTGAAGCTTTCTTT.

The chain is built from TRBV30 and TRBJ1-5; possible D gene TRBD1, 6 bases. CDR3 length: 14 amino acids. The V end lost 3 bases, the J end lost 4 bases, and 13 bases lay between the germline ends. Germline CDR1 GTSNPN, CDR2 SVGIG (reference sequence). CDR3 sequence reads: CAWSPLQGNQPQHF. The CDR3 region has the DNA TGTGCCTGGAGCCCACTTCAGGGGAATCAGCCCCAGCATTTT.

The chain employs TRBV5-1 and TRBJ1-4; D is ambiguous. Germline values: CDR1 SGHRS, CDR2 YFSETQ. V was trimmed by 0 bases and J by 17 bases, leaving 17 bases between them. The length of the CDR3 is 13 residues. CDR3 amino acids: CASSLETPGPVFF. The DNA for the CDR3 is TGCGCCAGCAGCTTGGAAACACCGGGTCCCGTTTTTTTT. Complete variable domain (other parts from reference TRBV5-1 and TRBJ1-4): KAGVTQTPRYLIKTRGQQVTLSCSPISGHRSVSWYQQTPGQGLQFLFEYFSETQRNKGNFPGRFSGRQFSNSRSEMNVSTLELGDSALYLCASSLETPGPVFFGSGTQLSVL.